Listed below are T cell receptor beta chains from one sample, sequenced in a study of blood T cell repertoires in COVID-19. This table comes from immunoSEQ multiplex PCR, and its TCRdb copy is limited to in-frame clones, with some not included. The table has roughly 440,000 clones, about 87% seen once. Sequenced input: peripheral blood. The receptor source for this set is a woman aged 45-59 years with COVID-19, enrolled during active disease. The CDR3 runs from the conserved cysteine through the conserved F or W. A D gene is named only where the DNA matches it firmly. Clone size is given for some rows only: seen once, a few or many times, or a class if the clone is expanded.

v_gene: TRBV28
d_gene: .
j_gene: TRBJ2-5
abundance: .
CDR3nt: TGTGCCTCAGGGGTGAGCCAGCAAGAGACCCAGTACTTC
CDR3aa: CASGVSQQETQYF

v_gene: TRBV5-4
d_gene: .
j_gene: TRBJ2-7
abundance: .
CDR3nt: TGTGCCAGCAGCTACCCTGGCCTAGCTATCTACGAGCAGTACTTC
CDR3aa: CASSYPGLAIYEQYF

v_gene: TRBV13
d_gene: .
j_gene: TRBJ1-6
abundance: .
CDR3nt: TGTGCCAGCACCCGACTGGGGGGATCACCCCTCCACTTT
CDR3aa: CASTRLGGSPLHF

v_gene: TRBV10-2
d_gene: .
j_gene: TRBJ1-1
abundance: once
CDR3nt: TGCGCCAGCAGTGAGTCGTATGTTGAAGCTTTCTTT
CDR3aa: CASSESYVEAFF

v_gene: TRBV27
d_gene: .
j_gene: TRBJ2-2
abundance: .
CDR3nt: TGTGCCAGCAGTTTGATACGGGCCGGGGAGCTGTTTTTT
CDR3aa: CASSLIRAGELFF

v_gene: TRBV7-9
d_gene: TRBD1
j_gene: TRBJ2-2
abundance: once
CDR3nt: TGTGCCAGCAGCTTAGACGGACACAGGGGAATCGACACCGGGGAGCTGTTTTTT
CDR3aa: CASSLDGHRGIDTGELFF

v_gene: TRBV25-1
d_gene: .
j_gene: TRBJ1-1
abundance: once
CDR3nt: TGTGCCAGCAGTGAACCCAACGGGGATCGAGCTTTCTTT
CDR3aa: CASSEPNGDRAFF

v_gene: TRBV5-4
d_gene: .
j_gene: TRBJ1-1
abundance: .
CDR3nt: TGTGCCAGCAGCTTACAGGGACCGAATGAAGCTTTCTTT
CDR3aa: CASSLQGPNEAFF

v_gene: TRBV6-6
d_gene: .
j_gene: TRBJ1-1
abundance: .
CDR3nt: TGTGCCACCGGATATGGCGGCACTGAAGCTTTCTTT
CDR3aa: CATGYGGTEAFF

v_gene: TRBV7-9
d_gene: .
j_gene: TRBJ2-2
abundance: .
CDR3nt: TGTGCCAACGCGAACGTTCAAGCAGGGGAGCTGTTTTTT
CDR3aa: CANANVQAGELFF

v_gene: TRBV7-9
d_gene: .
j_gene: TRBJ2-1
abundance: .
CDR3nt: TGTGCCAGCAGCTCAGGGGCTGGAAATGAGCAGTTCTTC
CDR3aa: CASSSGAGNEQFF

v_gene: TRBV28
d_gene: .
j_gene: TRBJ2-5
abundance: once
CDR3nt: TGTGCCACCTCAGGGGGGCAAGAGACCCAGTACTTC
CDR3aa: CATSGGQETQYF

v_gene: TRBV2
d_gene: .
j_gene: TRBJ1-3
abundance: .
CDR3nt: TGTGCCAGCAAGCTCGGCGGGCTCCCCCTCTCTGGAAACACCATATATTTT
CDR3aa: CASKLGGLPLSGNTIYF

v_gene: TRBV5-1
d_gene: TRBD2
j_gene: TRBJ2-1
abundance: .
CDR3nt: TGCGCCAGCAGCTTTGGCCTAGCGGGGGCCTACAATGAGCAGTTCTTC
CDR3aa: CASSFGLAGAYNEQFF

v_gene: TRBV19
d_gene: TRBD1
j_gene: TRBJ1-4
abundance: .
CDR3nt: TGTGCCAGTACAGGGGGCGCCGTGAGAACTAATGAAAAACTGTTTTTT
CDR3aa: CASTGGAVRTNEKLFF

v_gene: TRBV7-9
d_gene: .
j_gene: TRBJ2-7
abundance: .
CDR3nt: TGTGCCAGCAGTGCAAGGCGGGGAGACGAGCAGTACTTC
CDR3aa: CASSARRGDEQYF

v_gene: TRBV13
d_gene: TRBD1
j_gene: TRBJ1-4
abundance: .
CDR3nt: TGTGCCAGCAGCGACCGGGGACAGGGTGGTGAAAAACTGTTTTTT
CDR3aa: CASSDRGQGGEKLFF

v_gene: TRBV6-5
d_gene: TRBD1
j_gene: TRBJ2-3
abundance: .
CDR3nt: TGTGCCAGCAGTAGGACAGGGCCAGGCGATACGCAGTATTTT
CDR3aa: CASSRTGPGDTQYF

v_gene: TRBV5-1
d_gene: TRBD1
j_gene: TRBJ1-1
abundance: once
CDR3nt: TGCGCCAGCAGCTTGGTCAAGGGGGCAACTGAAGCTTTCTTT
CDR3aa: CASSLVKGATEAFF

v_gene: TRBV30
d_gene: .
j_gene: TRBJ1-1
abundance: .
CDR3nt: TGTGCCTGGAGACAAGGACAGTCGAACACTGAAGCTTTCTTT
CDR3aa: CAWRQGQSNTEAFF

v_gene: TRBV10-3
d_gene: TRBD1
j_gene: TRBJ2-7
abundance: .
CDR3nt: TGTGCCATCAGTGAGAGGACAGGTGTCTACGAGCAGTACTTC
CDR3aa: CAISERTGVYEQYF

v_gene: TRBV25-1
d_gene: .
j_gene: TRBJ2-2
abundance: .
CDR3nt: TGTGCCAGCAGTCCCCGGACAGACACCGGGGAGCTGTTTTTT
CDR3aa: CASSPRTDTGELFF

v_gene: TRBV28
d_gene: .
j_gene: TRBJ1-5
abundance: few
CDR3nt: TGTGCCAGCAGTTTAATAAATCAGCCCCAGCATTTT
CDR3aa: CASSLINQPQHF

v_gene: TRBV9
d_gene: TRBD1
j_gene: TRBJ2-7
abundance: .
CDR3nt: TGTGCCAGCAGCCCACCTCAGGGGGCAGTGCAGTACTTC
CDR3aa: CASSPPQGAVQYF

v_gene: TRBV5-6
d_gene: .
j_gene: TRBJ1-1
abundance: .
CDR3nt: TGTGCCAGCAGCTTTGGAGCAGGGGTCCCTGAAGCTTTCTTT
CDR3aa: CASSFGAGVPEAFF